The rows below give T cell receptor beta chains drawn from one sample of a study of T cell clones after liver transplantation. This table comes from immunoSEQ multiplex PCR, and its TCRdb copy is limited to in-frame clones, with some not included. The sample lists over 70,000 clones, 80% seen once, with about 0.79% in the top ten. Sequences were derived from CD4+ T cells from blood, sampled 12 months after liver transplant. The source of these receptors is a human patient who received a liver transplant. Some T cells could come from the graft donor. Both conserved end residues are part of each CDR3. The order of the fields is clone size, V gene, J gene, D gene, CDR3 protein, CDR3 DNA. D genes are given only for firm matches. Where a row states a size, it is once, few, many or the class of an expanded clone; other rows omit it.

>NA|TRBV7-8|TRBJ2-7|NA
CASSEQEEQYF
TGTGCCAGCAGCGAACAGGAAGAGCAGTACTTC
>NA|TRBV2|TRBJ2-5|NA
CASSEQGHRETQYF
TGTGCCAGCAGTGAACAGGGGCATCGGGAGACCCAGTACTTC
>NA|TRBV7-2|TRBJ2-5|TRBD2
CASSLVSGRVGETQYF
TGTGCCAGCAGCTTAGTGAGCGGGAGGGTTGGAGAGACCCAGTACTTC
>NA|TRBV10-2|TRBJ2-7|NA
CASSEFRQEQYF
TGCGCCAGCAGTGAGTTTAGACAGGAGCAGTACTTC
>NA|TRBV10-2|TRBJ1-1|NA
CASSDPGRGFEAFF
TGCGCCAGCAGTGACCCGGGCAGGGGCTTTGAAGCTTTCTTT
>NA|TRBV28|TRBJ1-4|TRBD1
CASSPTGGATNEKLFF
TGTGCCAGCAGCCCGACAGGGGGTGCAACTAATGAAAAACTGTTTTTT
>NA|TRBV28|TRBJ2-1|TRBD1
CASSNQGAASYNEQFF
TGTGCCAGCAGTAATCAGGGGGCGGCCTCCTACAATGAGCAGTTCTTC
>NA|TRBV4-1|TRBJ2-2|TRBD2
CASSLTGGAATGELFF
TGCGCCAGCAGCCTAACCGGGGGGGCCGCCACCGGGGAGCTGTTTTTT
>NA|TRBV6-5|TRBJ2-7|NA
CASSYSKWDSYEQYF
TGTGCCAGCAGTTACTCGAAGTGGGACTCCTACGAGCAGTACTTC
>NA|TRBV19|TRBJ1-5|NA
CASSAGFQPQHF
TGTGCCAGTAGTGCTGGGTTTCAGCCCCAGCATTTT
>NA|TRBV7-2|TRBJ2-2|TRBD2
CASSLLGLANTGELFF
TGTGCCAGCAGCTTATTGGGACTAGCGAACACCGGGGAGCTGTTTTTT
>NA|TRBV4-2|TRBJ2-6|NA
CASSPLTVSPGANVLTF
TGTGCCAGCAGCCCCCTAACAGTCAGCCCTGGGGCCAACGTCCTGACTTTC
>NA|TRBV6-5|TRBJ2-7|NA
CASSPIGAGREQYF
TGTGCCAGCAGTCCCATCGGGGCAGGGAGAGAGCAGTACTTC
>NA|TRBV5-1|TRBJ2-5|TRBD2
CASSRSGSVETQYF
TGCGCCAGCAGCAGGAGCGGGAGTGTGGAGACCCAGTACTTC
>once|TRBV23-1|TRBJ2-7|TRBD1
CASSHLGQIYEQYF
TGCGCCAGCAGTCACTTGGGACAGATCTACGAGCAGTACTTC
>NA|TRBV7-8|TRBJ2-5|NA
CASSFSRIGPSETQYF
TGTGCCAGCAGCTTCTCGAGGATCGGGCCAAGCGAGACCCAGTACTTC
>NA|TRBV18|TRBJ1-1|NA
CASSPGLMNTEAFF
TGTGCCAGCTCACCAGGACTGATGAACACTGAAGCTTTCTTT
>NA|TRBV23-1|TRBJ2-2|NA
CASSHWVSGELFF
TGCGCCAGCAGTCATTGGGTGTCCGGGGAGCTGTTTTTT
>NA|TRBV28|TRBJ1-2|NA
CASSSGGTRPGYTF
TGTGCCAGCAGTTCCGGGGGGACCCGCCCTGGCTACACCTTC
>NA|TRBV7-3|TRBJ2-5|NA
CASSCAEPTETQYF
TGTGCCAGCAGCTGCGCGGAGCCCACCGAGACCCAGTACTTC
>NA|TRBV5-1|TRBJ2-3|TRBD1
CASSPTGQAEIGDTQYF
TGCGCCAGCAGCCCGACAGGACAGGCCGAAATCGGTGATACGCAGTATTTT
>NA|TRBV10-3|TRBJ2-7|NA
CAISERGSSYEQYF
TGTGCCATCAGTGAGCGAGGGAGCTCCTACGAGCAGTACTTC
>NA|TRBV28|TRBJ2-5|TRBD2
CASSPTSGRGYQETQYF
TGTGCCAGCAGTCCGACTAGCGGGAGGGGGTACCAAGAGACCCAGTACTTC
>NA|TRBV2|TRBJ1-2|TRBD1
CASSEAGGHYGYTF
TGTGCCAGCAGCGAGGCAGGGGGCCACTATGGCTACACCTTC
>NA|TRBV21-1|TRBJ1-5|NA
CAKHNQPQHF
TGTGCCAAGCATAATCAGCCCCAGCATTTT
>NA|TRBV28|TRBJ2-5|TRBD2
CASSSFSGRSKTQYF
TGTGCCAGCAGTTCCTTTAGCGGGAGGAGTAAGACCCAGTACTTC
>NA|TRBV9|TRBJ2-5|TRBD2
CASSPRGDQETQYF
TGTGCCAGCAGCCCCCGGGGGGACCAAGAGACCCAGTACTTC
>few|TRBV9|TRBJ2-7|NA
CASSTWDVPYEQYF
TGTGCCAGCAGCACCTGGGACGTTCCCTACGAGCAGTACTTC
>NA|TRBV7-8|TRBJ2-7|NA
CASSLVGLTPDSYEQYF
TGTGCCAGCAGCTTAGTAGGTCTGACACCTGACTCCTACGAGCAGTACTTC
>NA|TRBV7-2|TRBJ1-3|NA
CASSWDGDSGNTIYF
TGTGCCAGCAGCTGGGACGGAGACTCTGGAAACACCATATATTTT
>few|TRBV5-6|TRBJ2-7|TRBD2
CASSFRLAGSSYEQYF
TGTGCCAGCAGCTTCCGATTAGCGGGGAGCTCCTACGAGCAGTACTTC
>NA|TRBV18|TRBJ2-7|TRBD2
CASSPGLAGVSYEQYF
TGTGCCAGCTCACCGGGACTAGCGGGCGTCTCCTACGAGCAGTACTTC
>NA|TRBV5-1|TRBJ2-7|TRBD2
CASEPGGTSSHEQYF
TGCGCCAGTGAACCAGGCGGGACTAGCTCGCACGAGCAGTACTTC
>NA|TRBV5-1|TRBJ2-5|TRBD2
CASSLIPGGPETQYF
TGCGCCAGCAGCTTGATTCCGGGAGGGCCGGAGACCCAGTACTTC
>NA|TRBV5-1|TRBJ2-1|TRBD1
CASSPRTGEGNEQFF
TGCGCCAGCAGCCCTCGGACAGGGGAGGGCAATGAGCAGTTCTTC
>NA|TRBV27|TRBJ2-7|TRBD1
CASKGAERGYEQYF
TGTGCCAGCAAGGGGGCAGAGAGGGGTTACGAGCAGTACTTC
>NA|TRBV7-9|TRBJ1-4|TRBD1
CASSPGQRINEKLFF
TGTGCCAGCAGCCCGGGACAGCGAATTAATGAAAAACTGTTTTTT
>NA|TRBV28|TRBJ2-7|TRBD1
CASTPQGSPSYEQYF
TGTGCCAGCACCCCACAGGGGTCTCCTTCCTACGAGCAGTACTTC
>few|TRBV5-4|TRBJ1-4|NA
CASSLKANEKLFF
TGTGCCAGCAGCTTAAAGGCTAATGAAAAACTGTTTTTT
>NA|TRBV9|TRBJ2-7|TRBD2
CASSVGTSGSEYF
TGTGCCAGCAGCGTAGGGACTAGCGGGAGTGAATACTTC
>NA|TRBV2|TRBJ1-5|NA
CASSWKGWNQPQHF
TGTGCCAGCAGTTGGAAGGGGTGGAATCAGCCCCAGCATTTT
>NA|TRBV28|TRBJ1-3|TRBD1
CASSLDRVRNTIYF
TGTGCCAGCAGTTTAGACAGGGTGAGAAACACCATATATTTT
>NA|TRBV28|TRBJ2-5|NA
CASRPWGLYQETQYF
TGTGCCAGCAGACCCTGGGGCCTGTACCAAGAGACCCAGTACTTC
>NA|TRBV2|TRBJ2-7|NA
CASRQLDLYEQYF
TGTGCCAGCCGCCAGTTGGACTTATACGAGCAGTACTTC
>NA|TRBV19|TRBJ1-1|NA
CASSDEGRAEAFF
TGTGCCAGTAGTGATGAGGGCAGGGCTGAAGCTTTCTTT
>NA|TRBV28|TRBJ2-1|NA
CASRDRATYNEQFF
TGTGCCAGTCGGGACCGCGCTACCTACAATGAGCAGTTCTTC
>NA|TRBV18|TRBJ1-1|NA
CASSPPAEAFF
TGTGCCAGCTCACCACCGGCTGAAGCTTTCTTT
>NA|TRBV29-1|TRBJ2-2|NA
CSALGDTGELFF
TGCAGCGCGTTGGGGGACACCGGGGAGCTGTTTTTT
>NA|TRBV18|TRBJ2-1|NA
CASSPGVRGLHYNEQFF
TGTGCCAGCTCACCCGGGGTCAGGGGTCTCCATTACAATGAGCAGTTCTTC
>NA|TRBV2|TRBJ1-5|TRBD1
CASSFQGDQPQHF
TGTGCCAGCAGTTTCCAGGGGGATCAGCCCCAGCATTTT
>NA|TRBV19|TRBJ1-1|TRBD1
CASSTGGRITEAFF
TGTGCCAGTTCGACAGGGGGCAGAATCACTGAAGCTTTCTTT
>NA|TRBV28|TRBJ1-5|NA
CASSFGGQTNQPQHF
TGTGCCAGCAGTTTCGGGGGGCAGACCAATCAGCCCCAGCATTTT
>NA|TRBV5-1|TRBJ1-2|TRBD1
CASSGTGTGHGYTF
TGCGCCAGCAGCGGCACCGGGACAGGGCATGGCTACACCTTC
>once|TRBV7-3|TRBJ2-1|TRBD2
CASSLTYGTSGFNEQFF
TGTGCCAGCAGCTTAACGTACGGGACTAGCGGTTTCAATGAGCAGTTCTTC
>NA|TRBV5-6|TRBJ1-5|NA
CASSFGSNQPQHF
TGTGCCAGCAGCTTCGGTAGCAATCAGCCCCAGCATTTT
>NA|TRBV6-1|TRBJ1-2|NA
CASSTGGGGGYGYTF
TGTGCCAGCAGTACTGGGGGGGGAGGCGGCTATGGCTACACCTTC
>once|TRBV10-3|TRBJ1-3|NA
CAISAQGTPGNTIYF
TGTGCCATCAGTGCCCAGGGAACTCCTGGAAACACCATATATTTT
>NA|TRBV11-2|TRBJ2-7|TRBD2
CASSPLAGRAYEQYF
TGTGCCAGCAGCCCTTTAGCGGGACGGGCTTACGAGCAGTACTTC
>NA|TRBV4-2|TRBJ2-7|NA
CASSPTPQETSYEQYF
TGTGCCAGCAGCCCCACTCCACAGGAAACCTCCTACGAGCAGTACTTC